The 8 T cell receptor beta chains reported below all come from one sample, sequenced in a study of memory CD4+ T cells and cytomegalovirus serostatus. Profiled with immunoSEQ multiplex PCR; TCRdb holds only in-frame clones, not every one. The repertoire includes some 53,000 clones, roughly 78% of them detected once, and under 1% sits in the top ten. Single viable CD3+CD4+CD8-CD45RO+ cells were sorted as the memory CD4+ T cells. The sequenced sample was memory CD4+ T cells from blood. The receptors were gathered from an adult in good health and CMV-seronegative.

The V and J genes are TRBV7-2 and TRBJ2-3; the D gene is possibly TRBD2 (5 bases). The CDR3 sequence is 14 residues long. Per germline, CDR1 SGHTA and CDR2 FQGNSA. V lost 1 base and J 4 bases, leaving 9 bases between the germline ends. The CDR3 reads CASSLGGLPDTQYF. The CDR3 DNA reads TGTGCCAGCAGCTTAGGCGGGCTTCCAGATACGCAGTATTTT.

The chain has TRBV5-6 and TRBJ2-3; D gene unclear. CDR3 length: 15 amino acids. Germline loops: CDR1 SGHDT, CDR2 YYEEEE. V lost 1 base and J 1 base, leaving 10 bases between the germline ends. Here the CDR3 DNA reads TGTGCCAGCAGCTTGAAGGGCACCGGCACAGATACGCAGTATTTT. Amino acids: CASSLKGTGTDTQYF.

This rearrangement joins TRBV28 to TRBJ1-2, with 10 bases lining up with TRBD1. CDR3 length equals 15 residues. Per germline, CDR1 MDHEN and CDR2 SYDVKM. Trimming cost V 0 bases and J 4 bases; bases outside gene matches: 2. The CDR3 spells CASSLWGQGSYGYTF. Here the CDR3 DNA reads TGTGCCAGCAGTTTATGGGGACAGGGGTCCTATGGCTACACCTTC.

The chain joins TRBV5-1 to TRBJ2-3; 9 bases agree with TRBD2. V dropped 4 bases and J dropped 1; count of bases not matched to a gene: 10. CDR1 SGHRS and CDR2 YFSETQ come from the germline V gene. The CDR3 has 17 residues. CDR3 nucleotide sequence: TGCGCCAGCAGCCTGACGGGCGGGGGGGCCCGCACAGATACGCAGTATTTT. This encodes CASSLTGGGARTDTQYF. The complete variable domain, with remaining parts taken from reference TRBV5-1 and TRBJ2-3, reads KAGVTQTPRYLIKTRGQQVTLSCSPISGHRSVSWYQQTPGQGLQFLFEYFSETQRNKGNFPGRFSGRQFSNSRSEMNVSTLELGDSALYLCASSLTGGGARTDTQYFGPGTRLTVL.

The chain joins TRBV2 to TRBJ1-3; 9 bases match TRBD1. The CDR3 is 16 amino acids. Germline V gene lookup returns CDR1 SNHLY and CDR2 FYNNEI. Trimming took 4 bases from V and 0 from J; bases not matched to a gene: 4. The CDR3 sequence is CASSAHRGPSGNTIYF. The CDR3 coding sequence is TGTGCCAGCAGTGCCCACAGGGGGCCCTCTGGAAACACCATATATTTT.

This clone was seen once. J is TRBJ2-5 and V is TRBV5-8; 7 bases align to TRBD1. This CDR3 contains 14 residues. V lost 4 bases and J lost 5; bases outside the gene matches: 8. The germline CDR1 and CDR2 sequences are SGHTS and YDEGEE. For the CDR3, the DNA is TGTGCCAGCAGCGGTACAGGGGCGAGGGAGACCCAGTACTTC. Translated: CASSGTGARETQYF. The whole variable domain, filled in from reference TRBV5-8 and TRBJ2-5, reads EAGVTQSPTHLIKTRGQQATLRCSPISGHTSVYWYQQALGLGLQFLLWYDEGEERNRGNFPPRFSGRQFPNYSSELNVNALELEDSALYLCASSGTGARETQYFGPGTRLLVL.

The V gene is TRBV9, the J gene TRBJ2-2; D not resolved. The V and J ends lost 7 bases and 3 bases respectively, with 10 bases between them. Germline values: CDR1 SGDLS, CDR2 YYNGEE. The CDR3 consists of 13 residues. CDR3 loop: CASCWSDTGELFF. In DNA, the CDR3 is TGTGCCAGCTGCTGGTCGGACACCGGGGAGCTGTTTTTT.

V gene TRBV7-2 combines with J gene TRBJ2-7, with 10 positions matching TRBD2. Germline CDR1 SGHTA, CDR2 FQGNSA. This CDR3 contains 16 residues. The V and J ends lost 1 base and 4 bases, in that order; junction bases with no gene match: 7. The CDR3 coding sequence is TGTGCCAGCAGCTTAGGACAAGCGGGGGGGGTTTACGAGCAGTACTTC. Protein sequence: CASSLGQAGGVYEQYF.